The entry that follows covers one T cell receptor beta chain sequence. This sample was included in a study of T cell repertoires in ileal Crohn's disease. Five hundred nanograms of biopsy DNA per sample underwent TCRB immunosequencing. Profiled with immunoSEQ multiplex PCR; TCRdb holds only in-frame clones, not every one. The sample lists roughly 13,000 clones, approximately 81% seen once, with roughly a sixth in the top ten. Specified time point: neoterminal ileum biopsy at postoperative endoscopy, about 6 months after surgery. The CDR3 sequence is 11 residues long. Germline loops: CDR1 LNHNV, CDR2 YYDKDF (reference sequence). The V end lost 0 bases, the J end lost 10 bases, and 4 bases lay between the germline ends.

The V gene is TRBV15, the J gene TRBJ2-4; D not resolved. This sequence originates from an adult with Crohn's disease. Material for sequencing was ileal tissue. CDR3 DNA sequence: TGTGCCACCAGCAGAGATCAGATTCAGTACTTC. As protein: CATSRDQIQYF.